This T cell receptor beta chain is drawn from a study of molecular identifiers for immune sequencing clone quantification. Study outcomes and limitations: Even with some 1 million naive cells present, spiked Jurkat TCR RNA from one cell was reportedly detectable. Clones that exceeded 20 RNA copies held over 99% of effector molecules, yet under 1% in naive cells.

Sorting recovered naive CD8 T cells on a CD8+CD4-CCR7+CD45RA+ profile. The CDR3 is 14 residues long. J was trimmed by 4 bases and V by 10 bases; bases with no gene match: 9. About this clonotype: Its antigen is unknown. With a much larger clone just one base away, this may be a read error.

Previously described methods and listed TCR primers were used for bulk TCR libraries. TCRdb passed the PCR reads through MiXCR, listing each CDR3 protein once. The table records over 70,000 distinct CDR3 sequences, 20% to 25% of them present only once. This chain connects TRBV12-3 or TRBV12-4 to TRBJ1-1; 10 bases map to TRBD1. The sequencing sample was made of naive CD8+ T cells from blood, with Jurkat cell RNA spiked in. As to subset: FACS-sorted CD8+CD4-CCR7+CD45RA+ naive T cells. The receptor's source is a human donor in good health. Some libraries in this study had Jurkat cell RNA spiked in. The CDR3 DNA is TGTGCCACAACCGGGACAGGGGCTTTCACTGAAGCTTTCTTT. It translates to CATTGTGAFTEAFF.